What follows describes a single T cell receptor (beta chain). As yet, its antigen is unknown. This entry belongs to a study of cytomegalovirus exposure and HLA in healthy donors. Notes on the study in general: Later work found that TCR association rates differed between HLA loci; DRB1 had the most and HLA-C the fewest. Three chains linked to CMV were shown in vitro to be specific for CMV antigens.

With 60 Vbeta and 13 Jbeta primers, the PCR was carried out. TCRdb's copy holds only in-frame clones and misses some; the assay was immunoSEQ multiplex PCR. This sample yields 150,000 or so clones, of which roughly 78% are seen a single time; 1% belongs to the top ten. The ends were cut back, 5 bases at V and 4 bases at J, with 15 bases in the middle. This CDR3 contains 14 residues. Germline lookup yields CDR1 SGHVS and CDR2 FQNEAQ. The chain links TRBV7-8 to TRBJ2-7; maybe TRBD1 (5 bases). The clonotype was recovered from a woman in her forties or fifties in good health and CMV-seropositive. Sequences were obtained from PBMCs. The CDR3 here is CASSQAVQGYEQYF. The CDR3, as DNA: TGTGCCAGCAGCCAAGCCGTCCAGGGATACGAGCAGTACTTC.